This TCR beta chain was captured by sequencing in a study of blood T cell repertoires in COVID-19. The repertoire was sequenced with immunoSEQ multiplex PCR; TCRdb's copy has only in-frame clones and lacks some. The sample consists of roughly 440,000 clones, 88% of them appearing once. Seattle enrolled patients during active infection and tracked them longitudinally. V lost 1 base and J lost 3, with 7 bases in between. There are 13 residues in the CDR3. CDR1 is SGHTS, CDR2 YDEGEE, per germline. This TCR was recovered from a woman in her forties or fifties with COVID-19, enrolled during active disease. The chain combines TRBV5-8 with TRBJ1-1; D is unclear. The sample consisted of peripheral blood. CDR3 region: CASSLYGDTEAFF. The DNA for the CDR3 is TGTGCCAGCAGCTTGTACGGGGACACTGAAGCTTTCTTT.